The clone carrying this T cell receptor (beta chain) was recorded once. The record originates from a study of T cell responses to AZD1222 COVID-19 vaccine. The CDR3 totals 15 residues. The V and J ends lost 0 bases and 3 bases, in that order; junction bases with no gene match: 2. Germline CDR1 reads LGHDT; CDR2 reads YNNKEL (reference sequence). Assay: immunoSEQ multiplex PCR; the TCRdb copy retains only in-frame clones and omits some. The sample contains 210,000 or so clones, about 94% of which appear only once. The chain couples TRBV3-1 (or the pseudogene TRBV3-2) to TRBJ2-1, with TRBD2 matching 7 bases. The TCR was taken from an adult who received the MenACWY meningococcal vaccine as a control. This specimen was peripheral blood, taken 28 days after the second dose of the MenACWY control vaccine. CDR3 protein: CASSQDGLGYNEQFF. CDR3 nucleotide sequence: TGTGCCAGCAGCCAAGATGGACTAGGCTACAATGAGCAGTTCTTC.